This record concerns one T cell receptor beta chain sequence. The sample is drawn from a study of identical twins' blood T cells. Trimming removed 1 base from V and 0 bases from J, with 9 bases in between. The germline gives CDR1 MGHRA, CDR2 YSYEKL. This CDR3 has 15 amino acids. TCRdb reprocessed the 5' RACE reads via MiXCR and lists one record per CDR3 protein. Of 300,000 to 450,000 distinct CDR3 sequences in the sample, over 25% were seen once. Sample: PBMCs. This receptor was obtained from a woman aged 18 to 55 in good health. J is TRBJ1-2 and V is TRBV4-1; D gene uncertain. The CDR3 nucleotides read TGCGCCAGCAGCCAAGTGGGTTCAGCTAACTATGGCTACACCTTC. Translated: CASSQVGSANYGYTF.